The TCR beta chain described here comes from a study of cytomegalovirus exposure and HLA in healthy donors (dated by TCRdb to 2015 to 2018). Concerning the study at large: A later analysis indicated that the roughly 120 validation repertoires were generated on the platform also employed for the 700 or so repertoires of the first cohort. The study was designed to test whether signatures of past pathogen exposure could be identified by cataloging public T cell receptors. To predict cytomegalovirus infection status, the study combined high-throughput TCR immunosequencing, statistical association of individual TCRs with disease status, and machine learning. Besides the first cohort of about 730 subjects, a separate validation cohort made up of 90 to 150 different subjects was used.

Separate from the roughly 650-subject first cohort, the validation cohort of about 110 subjects was the group to which the donors belonged. V gives up 4 bases and J gives up 8 bases, and the segment between their germline ends measures 20 bases. Via the germline V gene, CDR1 is LGHNA and CDR2 YNFKEQ. Its CDR3 holds 16 amino acids, cysteine through phenylalanine. Only CDR3 DNA remains: 48 bases, in frame from the first base. Details on this clone: Which antigen it targets is not known. Base qualities are missing; no much larger clone stands one base away.

Findings and caveats that apply to the study as a whole: Most TCR sequences were seen in very few donors, while some public TCRs were found in many individuals. The validation cohort had no HLA typing available for a later analysis, so co-occurrence within that cohort was assessed over all 110 or so repertoires. Subsequent analysis determined that TCRs grouped into clusters in the first cohort also showed a tendency toward co-occurrence across the 120 or so validation repertoires, and 94% of cluster scores exceeded 0. The authors suggested that the approach could potentially be generalized to other disease states and immunological phenotypes. The study listed 164 TCR beta chains as associated with cytomegalovirus. Cytomegalovirus status was reported to be diagnosed by the classifier with high specificity and sensitivity in both the original and validation cohorts. In vitro tests confirmed that three of the cytomegalovirus-associated TCR beta chains recognize cytomegalovirus antigens.

The library was built by means of the immunoSEQ multiplex PCR assay. From the authors' description of their analysis: A statistical classification framework was built for diagnosing cytomegalovirus status from the catalog of TCR beta chain sequences. What TCRdb holds here is the immuneACCESS table cut down to in-frame rearrangements. Part of the clones is not present; checked against another copy, under half of the missing clones reflect an unresolved V gene, and the others are unexplained. That table furnishes V, J and clone size, whereas the DNA furnished D and trimming. The sample table holds approximately 140,000 clones, of which 80% to 90% were seen once. The ten top clones hold roughly 1.4% of the sample.

This receptor was obtained from a woman aged 30 to 39 in good health and CMV-seronegative. Sequences were obtained from PBMCs. The chain is made from TRBV4-2 and TRBJ1-4; no D segment can be confidently identified. The DNA sequence is as follows: TGTGCCAGCAGCCCACGGGTTGGACTTAACCGGGAAAAACTGTTTTTT. It encodes CASSPRVGLNREKLFF.